This T cell receptor (beta chain) is drawn from a study of long-term antiretroviral therapy in people with HIV. The V gene lost 4 bases and the J gene lost 7 bases, with 8 bases spanning the gap. This CDR3 is 12 amino acids long. Germline values: CDR1 MDHEN, CDR2 SYDVKM. Researchers ran immunoSEQ v3.0 at survey level. Assay: immunoSEQ multiplex PCR; the TCRdb copy retains only in-frame clones and omits some. The sample lists tens of thousands of clones; roughly 80% were seen once. In regard to this clone: The antigen remains unidentified.

Study-wide results and limits: Relative to transplant donor controls, diversity remained lower despite increasing after ART.

The genes are TRBV28 and TRBJ1-5, with D perhaps matching TRBD1 (5 bases). The material sequenced was unsorted PBMCs, taken 1 year after starting antiretroviral therapy. The sequence derives from a man aged 18-30 years with HIV. The DNA for the CDR3 is TGTGCCAGCAGTTCCGGGGCCCAGCCCCAGCATTTT. This gives the protein CASSSGAQPQHF.